This T cell receptor (beta chain) was captured in a study of blood T cell repertoires in COVID-19. Assay: immunoSEQ multiplex PCR; the TCRdb copy retains only in-frame clones and omits some. The sample comprises about 110,000 clones, roughly 76% of which are singletons, and around 8% rests with the top ten. In germline, CDR1 is KGHDR, CDR2 SFDVKD. This CDR3 has 13 residues. The J segment lost 6 bases and the V segment lost 10 bases, leaving 9 bases of the junction unmatched. This clonotype was sampled from a woman aged 55-69 years with acute or convalescent COVID-19. This chain connects TRBV24-1 to TRBJ2-7, with 9 bases fitting TRBD1. The specimen sequenced was peripheral blood. CDR3 amino acids: CATEDRGSREQYF. The CDR3 DNA reads TGTGCCACAGAGGACAGGGGATCACGCGAGCAGTACTTC.